Sequencing of this T cell receptor beta chain was carried out in a study of identical twins. Trimming pared 0 bases from V and 2 bases from J, leaving 8 bases between. The CDR3 is 14 residues long. The germline V gene has CDR1 SGHRS and CDR2 YFSETQ. This clonotype was picked up many times. MiXCR, run by TCRdb on the 5' RACE reads, gives a single entry per CDR3 protein. The sample lists about 890,000 distinct CDR3 sequences; roughly an eighth were seen once. These sequences were also reported in another study, on yellow fever vaccine responses in identical twins.

The source of this sequence is a woman between 18 and 29 years old in good health. The V and J genes are TRBV5-1 and TRBJ1-2; D unclear. Material: PBMCs. The CDR3 region is CASSLDSINYGYTF. In DNA form, the CDR3 reads TGCGCCAGCAGCTTGGACAGTATCAACTATGGCTACACCTTC.